The 24 T cell receptor beta chains given below trace back to one sample, sequenced in a study of Ad26.COV2.S vaccination and SARS-CoV-2 variants. Profiled with immunoSEQ multiplex PCR; TCRdb holds only in-frame clones, not every one. The sample shows around 340,000 clones, around 90% of them seen only once. Sample treatment: 15 to 20 received Ad26.COV2.S at low or high dose, single or two shots; about five received placebo; per-sample allocation not given. It was on day 63 after the first vaccine or placebo injection that samples were taken. The sample was peripheral blood, taken in a trial of Ad26.COV2.S vaccine versus placebo. Receptor source: a person aged 18-60 years who received the Ad26.COV2.S COVID-19 vaccine or a placebo.

The chain has TRBV5-4 and TRBJ2-2, with TRBD2 matching over 8 bases. CDR1 is SGHNT, CDR2 YYREEE, per germline (reference sequence). The CDR3 loop spans 14 amino acids. V trimming: 0 bases; J trimming: 8 bases; junction bases outside the gene matches: 3. For the CDR3, the DNA is TGTGCCAGCAGCTTGGAACTAGCGGCTGGGGAGCTGTTTTTT. Its protein product is CASSLELAAGELFF.

CDR3 nucleotide sequence: TGTGCCAGCAGCTTACAGGGACCGAACACTGAAGCTTTCTTT. As protein: CASSLQGPNTEAFF. The chain joins TRBV11-2 to TRBJ1-1, with D perhaps matching TRBD1 (5 bases). CDR1 is SGHAT, CDR2 FQNNGV, per germline. The CDR3 is made up of 14 amino acids. Trimming removed 2 bases from V and 1 base from J, with 8 bases in between.

The rearrangement links TRBV7-9 to TRBJ2-6, with a weak D call TRBD1 (6 bases). V lost 3 bases and J 0 bases, leaving 18 bases between the germline ends. CDR1 SEHNR and CDR2 FQNEAQ come from the germline V gene (reference sequence). The length of the CDR3 is 19 residues. CDR3 protein: CASSLSPATGRSGANVLTF. DNA of the CDR3: TGTGCCAGCAGCTTGTCCCCCGCGACAGGACGCTCTGGGGCCAACGTCCTGACTTTC.

This chain links TRBV28 with TRBJ2-7; weak D call: TRBD1 (6 bases). This CDR3 contains 13 residues. In germline, CDR1 is MDHEN, CDR2 SYDVKM. Between the trimmed V and J ends, which lost 6 bases and 5 bases, there was a span of 14 bases. This CDR3 reads CASRVDNRDEQYF. The CDR3 nucleotides read TGTGCCAGCAGGGTTGATAACAGGGACGAGCAGTACTTC.

The J gene is TRBJ2-3, the V gene TRBV6-6; D is unresolved. This CDR3 contains 11 residues. V lost 8 bases and J lost 3, with 6 bases in between. Germline CDR1 is MNHNY and CDR2 is SVGAGI (reference sequence). The CDR3 is CASSVTDTQYF. The CDR3 DNA sequence: TGTGCCAGCTCGGTGACAGATACGCAGTATTTT.

The chain combines TRBV7-3 with TRBJ2-1, with TRBD2 identical over 8 bases. Looked up from germline, CDR1 is SGHTA and CDR2 is FQGTGA. V gave up 2 bases and J gave up 3 bases; unmatched junction bases: 3. The CDR3 has 15 amino acids. The CDR3 nucleotides are TGTGCCAGCAGCTTAGGCCTAGCGGGCTACAATGAGCAGTTCTTC. Amino acids: CASSLGLAGYNEQFF.

This clone was recorded a few times. This chain connects TRBV27 to TRBJ2-2; D is perhaps TRBD2 (6 bases). This CDR3 comprises 15 residues. Germline CDR1 and CDR2: MNHEY and SMNVEV (reference sequence). The V end lost 5 bases, the J end lost 9 bases, and 19 bases lay between the germline ends. The CDR3 DNA is TGTGCCAGCAGTCTCTCTAGCGTAGGGCAGCGGGAGCTGTTTTTT. This sequence encodes CASSLSSVGQRELFF.

The chain recombines TRBV29-1 with TRBJ1-1; weak D call: TRBD1 (5 bases). With 3 bases removed from V and 3 bases from J, the gap between germline ends came to 11 bases. This CDR3 contains 13 residues. Germline V gene data show CDR1 as SQVTM and CDR2 as ANQGSEA. Here the CDR3 DNA reads TGCAGCGTTGATACCGGGGGAGACACTGAAGCTTTCTTT. It specifies CSVDTGGDTEAFF.

V gene TRBV30 combines with J gene TRBJ1-6; perhaps TRBD1 as D (6 bases). The CDR3 length is 16 residues. Germline CDR1 reads GTSNPN; CDR2 reads SVGIG (reference sequence). Between the trimmed V and J ends, which lost 2 bases and 7 bases, there was a span of 18 bases. The CDR3 DNA sequence: TGTGCCTGGAGTAGTAGGGGGTCAGGGCAAAATTCACCCCTCCACTTT. This gives the protein CAWSSRGSGQNSPLHF.

The CDR3 DNA sequence: TGCGCCAGCAGCCTCAAGCGGGAGTCGGGTGAGCAGTACTTC. This gives the protein CASSLKRESGEQYF. This chain uses TRBV4-1 with TRBJ2-7; 8 bases map to TRBD2. After removal of 4 bases from V and 7 bases from J, the junction contained 9 bases not matched to a gene. This CDR3 contains 14 residues. Germline V lookup: CDR1 MGHRA, CDR2 YSYEKL.

This chain uses TRBV18 with TRBJ1-1; 7 bases are shared with TRBD1. The CDR3 runs to 16 residues. From germline, CDR1 is KGHSH and CDR2 LQKENI. With V trimmed by 4 bases and J by 6 bases, 14 bases remained unmatched. CDR3 sequence reads: CASSLSTGTVNPEAFF. CDR3 bases: TGTGCCAGCTCACTAAGCACCGGGACAGTAAACCCTGAAGCTTTCTTT. Combining the CDR3 with reference TRBV18 and TRBJ1-1 gives the whole variable domain NAGVMQNPRHLVRRRGQEARLRCSPMKGHSHVYWYRQLPEEGLKFMVYLQKENIIDESGMPKERFSAEFPKEGPSILRIQQVVRGDSAAYFCASSLSTGTVNPEAFFGQGTRLTVV.

V is TRBV5-6 and J is TRBJ2-2; D not resolved. The length of the CDR3 is 13 residues. In germline, CDR1 is SGHDT, CDR2 YYEEEE. The V end lost 0 bases, the J end lost 8 bases, and 8 bases lay between the germline ends. As DNA, the CDR3 is TGTGCCAGCAGCTTGGTAGGGTCAGGGGAGCTGTTTTTT. Translated, it gives CASSLVGSGELFF.

V usage is TRBV9 and J usage is TRBJ2-1, with 7 positions matching TRBD2. V lost 3 bases and J lost 7; bases outside the gene matches: 16. The CDR3 consists of 17 residues. The germline V gene has CDR1 SGDLS and CDR2 YYNGEE. The CDR3 is CASSAPYGAGIANEQFF. The CDR3 bases are TGTGCCAGCAGCGCCCCTTATGGAGCGGGAATCGCGAATGAGCAGTTCTTC.

The J gene is TRBJ2-5, the V gene TRBV2; a possible D gene is TRBD2 (6 bases). This CDR3 has 16 amino acids. Germline V lookup: CDR1 SNHLY, CDR2 FYNNEI. Trimming shortened V by 3 bases and J by 2 bases, and 16 bases separated the two germline ends. The CDR3 loop is CASSEDMAGIQETQYF. DNA of the CDR3: TGTGCCAGCAGTGAGGATATGGCGGGGATACAAGAGACCCAGTACTTC.

The chain combines TRBV7-9 with TRBJ2-7; D could derive from TRBD1 or TRBD2 (5 bases each). This CDR3 comprises 14 residues. Deletions cut 2 bases from V and 4 bases from J, with 12 bases between. The germline V gene has CDR1 SEHNR and CDR2 FQNEAQ (reference sequence). CDR3: CASSLRGARYEQYF. In nucleotides, the CDR3 is TGTGCCAGCAGCTTAAGAGGGGCTAGGTACGAGCAGTACTTC.

The J gene is TRBJ2-4, the V gene TRBV19; no reliable D call. The CDR3 has 15 residues. V lost 4 bases to trimming and J lost 0 bases, with 10 bases between them. Germline CDR1 reads LNHDA; CDR2 reads SQIVND (reference sequence). CDR3 sequence: CASSSSRLAKNIQYF. Here the CDR3 DNA reads TGTGCCAGTAGTAGTAGCAGATTAGCCAAAAACATTCAGTACTTC. The full variable domain, in which reference TRBV19 and TRBJ2-4 provide the parts outside the CDR3, is DGGITQSPKYLFRKEGQNVTLSCEQNLNHDAMYWYRQDPGQGLRLIYYSQIVNDFQKGDIAEGYSVSREKKESFPLTVTSAQKNPTAFYLCASSSSRLAKNIQYFGAGTRLSVL.

The chain uses TRBV7-2 and TRBJ2-7; 10 positions agree with TRBD1. The CDR3 loop spans 16 amino acids. CDR1 and CDR2 from the germline V gene are SGHTA and FQGNSA. The trim removed 3 bases at V and 5 bases at J, leaving 10 bases unmatched. DNA for the CDR3: TGTGCCAGCAGCTTCCAACCGACAGGGGGCAACCACGAGCAGTACTTC. It yields the protein CASSFQPTGGNHEQYF.

The CDR3: CAWLIPSTDTQYF. In DNA, the CDR3 is TGTGCCTGGCTCATCCCTAGCACAGATACGCAGTATTTT. The V and J genes are TRBV30 and TRBJ2-3; no reliable D call. Trimming took off 5 bases at V and 0 bases at J, with 9 bases between the two ends. Germline V lookup: CDR1 GTSNPN, CDR2 SVGIG (reference sequence). The CDR3 is made up of 13 amino acids. Together with reference TRBV30 and TRBJ2-3, the CDR3 gives the full variable domain: SQTIHQWPATLVQPVGSPLSLECTVEGTSNPNLYWYRQAAGRGLQLLFYSVGIGQISSEVPQNLSASRPQDRQFILSSKKLLLSDSGFYLCAWLIPSTDTQYFGPGTRLTVL.

V is TRBV7-6 and J is TRBJ1-1, with TRBD1 as a possible D gene (6 bases). V was clipped by 5 bases and J by 2 bases, with 15 bases between them. The CDR3 loop spans 15 amino acids. CDR1 SGHVS and CDR2 FNYEAQ come from the germline V gene. The CDR3 reads CASSAQTGTNTEAFF. The CDR3 region has the DNA TGTGCCAGCAGCGCGCAGACAGGAACTAACACTGAAGCTTTCTTT.

This clone came up once. The rearrangement uses TRBV29-1 and TRBJ2-4; TRBD1 matches 7 bases. The V segment lost 4 bases and the J segment 5 bases; nucleotides outside the gene matches: 5. The CDR3 is made up of 13 amino acids. CDR1 is SQVTM and CDR2 is ANQGSEA in the germline V gene. CDR3 in amino acids: CSVVGTVQNIQYF. The CDR3 DNA sequence: TGCAGCGTTGTTGGGACAGTACAAAACATTCAGTACTTC.

This clone was counted a few times. The gene calls are TRBV30 and TRBJ1-5; D uncertain. V was cut by 1 base and J by 4 bases, with 11 bases left in between. Germline assignment: CDR1 GTSNPN and CDR2 SVGIG (reference sequence). The CDR3 loop spans 14 amino acids. CDR3 DNA: TGTGCCTGGAGTGAAAAGATACCGAATCAGCCCCAGCATTTT. This codes for CAWSEKIPNQPQHF.

The chain joins TRBV6-1 to TRBJ2-2, with D perhaps matching TRBD1 (6 bases). This CDR3 comprises 16 residues. Germline CDR1 is MNHNS and CDR2 is SASEGT. The ends were cut back, 2 bases at V and 6 bases at J, with 16 bases in the middle. CDR3 nucleotide sequence: TGTGCCAGCAGTGAAACAGGGCGGGTAAACTCCGGGGAGCTGTTTTTT. This sequence encodes CASSETGRVNSGELFF.

As DNA, the CDR3 is TGTGCCAGCAGGGGGGACAGGGGGGTGAGCTCTGGAAACACCATATATTTT. Translation gives CASRGDRGVSSGNTIYF. The chain has TRBV2 and TRBJ1-3; 11 bases match TRBD1. Germline V CDR1 and CDR2: SNHLY, FYNNEI. V trimming: 6 bases; J trimming: 0 bases; junction bases outside the gene matches: 7. The CDR3 sequence is 17 residues long.

This sequence joins TRBV7-6 and TRBJ1-3; D is possibly TRBD1 (6 bases). Germline V lookup: CDR1 SGHVS, CDR2 FNYEAQ. The CDR3 loop spans 15 amino acids. V was shortened by 2 bases and J by 9 bases, with 17 bases between the two germline ends. The CDR3 nucleotides are TGTGCCAGCAGCTTAACGGCAGGGGCCCAAGGCACCATATATTTT. Protein product: CASSLTAGAQGTIYF.